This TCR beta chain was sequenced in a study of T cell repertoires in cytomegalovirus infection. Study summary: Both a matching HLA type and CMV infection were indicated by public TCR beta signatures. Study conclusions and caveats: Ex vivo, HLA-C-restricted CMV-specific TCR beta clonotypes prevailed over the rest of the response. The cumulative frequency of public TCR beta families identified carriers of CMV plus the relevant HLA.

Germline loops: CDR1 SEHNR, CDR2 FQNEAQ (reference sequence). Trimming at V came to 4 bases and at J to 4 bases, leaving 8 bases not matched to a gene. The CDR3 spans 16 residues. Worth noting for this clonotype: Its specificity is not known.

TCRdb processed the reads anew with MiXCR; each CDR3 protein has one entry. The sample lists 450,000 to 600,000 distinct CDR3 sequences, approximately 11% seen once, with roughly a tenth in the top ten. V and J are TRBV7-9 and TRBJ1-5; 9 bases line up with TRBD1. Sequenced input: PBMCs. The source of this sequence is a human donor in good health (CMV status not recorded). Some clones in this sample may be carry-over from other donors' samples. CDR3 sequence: CASSSNSGTGNQPQHF. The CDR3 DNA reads TGTGCCAGCAGCTCCAATTCCGGGACAGGGAATCAGCCCCAGCATTTT.